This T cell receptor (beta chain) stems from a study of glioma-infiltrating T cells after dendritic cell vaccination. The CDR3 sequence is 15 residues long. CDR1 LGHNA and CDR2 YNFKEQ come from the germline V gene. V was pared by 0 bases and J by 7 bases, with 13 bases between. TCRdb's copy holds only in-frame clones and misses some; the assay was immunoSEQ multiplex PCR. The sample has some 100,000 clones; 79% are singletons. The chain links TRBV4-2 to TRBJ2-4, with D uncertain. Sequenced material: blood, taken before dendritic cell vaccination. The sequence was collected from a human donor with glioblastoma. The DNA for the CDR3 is TGTGCCAGCAGCCAAGAGGTCAACTCCGGGAACATTCAGTACTTC. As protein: CASSQEVNSGNIQYF.